This entry describes one T cell receptor beta chain. The specificity of this receptor is unknown. No much larger clonotype is one base removed from it; base qualities were not supplied. V and J lose 4 bases and 4 bases, and a span of 14 bases separates them. For CDR1 and CDR2, the germline V gene lists MGHRA and YSYEKL. The CDR3, from cysteine to phenylalanine, totals 15 residues. Only the CDR3 portion is preserved as DNA: 45 bases, with reading frame beginning at the first base. The sample belongs to a study of graft-versus-host responses after intestinal transplantation (dated by TCRdb to about 2021). A note on the overall study: Recipients received multivisceral, liver-intestinal, or isolated intestinal transplants. Every recipient was given anti-thymocyte globulin induction, followed by around three years of maintenance tacrolimus and steroids. After intestinal transplantation, graft-versus-host and host-versus-graft alloreactive T cell clones in the graft, circulation and bone marrow were tracked using bulk TCR-beta CDR3 sequencing. To identify alloreactive clones, pre-transplant mixed lymphocyte reaction products were sequenced and then compared with unstimulated pre-transplant donor and recipient T cells. The cohort enrolled fewer than 25 intestinal transplant recipients including one retransplant, and a few patients lacking pretransplant specimens were excluded. Donor T cell macrochimerism was defined as a peak of at least 4% donor T cells among recipient peripheral blood mononuclear cells. Samples from a few later patients were sequenced in-house on an Illumina MiSeq with MiXCR processing rather than by the commercial service.

The paper's findings and limits, for the study overall: Patients with donor T cell macrochimerism had high GvH to HvG T cell clonal ratios in their allografts. Conclusions were limited by the relatively low number and heterogeneity of intestinal transplant patients. Early after transplant, declines in HvG clones were associated with peak levels of circulating GvH clones. GvH clones turned up in recipient bone marrow, with some appearing earlier in ileal mucosa or blood, a pattern consistent with an intestinal mucosal origin.

Preparation of the library involved the immunoSEQ multiplex PCR assay. For most patients, genomic DNA was isolated using the Qiagen DNeasy Blood and Tissue Kit and was shipped frozen to Adaptive Biotechnologies for TCR sequencing. Adaptive Biotechnologies carried out high-throughput TCR-beta CDR3 sequencing of genomic DNA for most patients. In the authors' own workflow: Adaptive's ImmunoSEQ software was the source of the TCR sequencing data for about 18 patients, while a few other patients were processed with MiXCR and VDJtools. To correct CD4 versus CD8 sorting errors, any sequence found in both subsets at a frequency ratio below 5:1 was removed. CDR3 nucleotide sequences shared between donor and recipient were removed because the origin of such sequences could not be assigned. At least 2-fold expansion over unstimulated cells and a minimum CFSE-low frequency of 0.002% (template counts) or 0.001% (read counts) were required for clones to be classified as alloreactive. Clones detected in sequenced pre-transplant spleen, lymph node, or MLR CFSE-low populations of the donor or recipient were defined as mappable. The cumulative frequency of alloreactive clones was calculated as a percentage of all sequences, weighted by copy number. In its TCRdb copy, this immuneACCESS table keeps in-frame sequences only and misses some clones. Where compared with another copy, unresolved V genes explain less than half of these, and the others have no known cause. The V and J calls and the clone size are those of that table, but D and trimming were determined from the DNA. For this sample there are around 110,000 clones; over 80% appear just once. Around 0.76% of the sample is held by the ten biggest clonotypes.

Reading the label with the study, this specimen's time point is: cells obtained before transplantation from donor or recipient. CD3+CD4+ and CD3+CD8+ populations were FACS-sorted from unstimulated pre-transplant donor and recipient cells taken from spleen or lymph nodes. The receptor was isolated from a human donor who was the organ donor for an intestinal transplant. The chain links TRBV4-1 with TRBJ1-3; perhaps TRBD1 is the D gene, with 6 bases matching. Sequenced here: unstimulated CD4+ T cells sorted from spleen or lymph node cells, sampled before transplant. The DNA sequence is as follows: TGCGCCAGCAGCCGGGCAGAGGGGGAAGGAAACACCATATATTTT. Its protein is CASSRAEGEGNTIYF.